These 5 T cell receptor beta chains were sequenced from one sample in a study of blood T cell repertoires in COVID-19. The data were produced by immunoSEQ multiplex PCR, yet TCRdb's version contains in-frame clones alone and is incomplete. The sample has some 200,000 clones, around 86% seen once. Specimen: PBMCs or T cells enriched from blood (not recorded which). The receptor source for this set is a woman aged 35 to 49 with acute COVID-19.

This clone was seen more than once but under ten times. This chain links TRBV2 with TRBJ2-7; perhaps TRBD1 as D (7 bases). Germline-derived CDR1 and CDR2 are SNHLY and FYNNEI. Trimming left V 6 bases short and J 6 bases short, with 18 bases between. The CDR3 has 14 amino acids. CDR3 loop: CASRNRGGEREQYF. CDR3 in DNA: TGTGCCAGCAGGAACAGGGGAGGCGAACGCGAGCAGTACTTC.

The rearrangement uses TRBV5-1 and TRBJ1-1, with 7 bases identical to TRBD1. Germline lookup yields CDR1 SGHRS and CDR2 YFSETQ. This CDR3 is built from 14 residues. The J segment lost 1 base and the V segment lost 7 bases, leaving 7 bases of the junction unmatched. CDR3 protein: CASFSTGRNTEAFF. Here the CDR3 DNA reads TGCGCCAGCTTTTCGACAGGGCGGAACACTGAAGCTTTCTTT.

The rearrangement joins TRBV25-1 to TRBJ1-6; TRBD1 matches at 7 bases. Germline CDR1 MGHDK, CDR2 SYGVNS. V was pared by 4 bases and J by 7 bases, with 7 bases of the junction left unmatched. The CDR3 loop spans 15 amino acids. This CDR3 is CASSAWDSKNSPLHF. CDR3 in DNA: TGTGCCAGCAGTGCTTGGGACAGTAAAAATTCACCCCTCCACTTT.

V and J are TRBV27 and TRBJ1-1, with D perhaps TRBD1 (6 bases). This CDR3 region has 15 residues. Trimming stripped 2 bases from V and 1 base from J, with 11 bases between. Germline-derived CDR1 and CDR2 are MNHEY and SMNVEV (reference sequence). In DNA form, the CDR3 reads TGTGCCAGCAGTTTAACGTCACAGGGGAACACTGAAGCTTTCTTT. It encodes CASSLTSQGNTEAFF.

The J gene is TRBJ1-4, the V gene TRBV5-5; the match to TRBD1 covers 12 bases. This CDR3 contains 15 residues. After removal of 6 bases from V and 10 bases from J, the junction contained 10 bases not matched to a gene. Germline V gene sequence: CDR1 SGHKS, CDR2 YYEKEE (reference sequence). In nucleotides, the CDR3 is TGTGCCAGCAACTCCCCGGGACAGGGGGCGCGAAAACTGTTTTTT. This codes for CASNSPGQGARKLFF.